Sequencing of this T cell receptor (beta chain) was carried out in a study of T cell clonality in common variable immunodeficiency. This clone was detected many times. The target antigen is unknown. The read gets to within 3 residues of the CDR3 end, and the germline J gene fills in the rest. There are 17 residues in the CDR3. Germline V gives CDR1 LNHDA, CDR2 SQIVND (reference sequence). V was pared by 5 bases and J by 4 bases, with 8 bases of the junction left unmatched. Both groups were predominantly of Caucasian heritage. Sequenced by immunoSEQ multiplex PCR; TCRdb stores in-frame clones only, minus some. Observed in the sample are some 52,000 clones, none of them singletons. General study results and limits: Fewer deletions and N-nucleotide insertions were reportedly seen in common variable immunodeficiency TCR beta sequences. TCRbeta clonality was increased in CVID versus healthy controls.

V is TRBV19 and J is TRBJ2-3; TRBD2 matches at 14 bases. The TCR was taken from a person aged 18 to 69 in good health. Material for sequencing was peripheral blood mononuclear cells. The CDR3 here is CASSVGLAGVGADTQYF. CDR3 DNA, as far as it was read: TGTGCCAGTAGTGTGGGACTAGCGGGAGTAGGCGCAGATACG.